The 7 T cell receptor beta chains given below trace back to one sample, sequenced in a study of blood T cell repertoires in COVID-19 (dated by TCRdb to 2018 to 2021). The method behind the library was the immunoSEQ multiplex PCR assay. TCRdb carries this immuneACCESS record with in-frame sequences only. Its versions omit some clonotypes, under half of them owing to an unresolved V gene in the studies checked, with the rest unexplained. The table for this sample lists hundreds of thousands of clones; roughly 86% of them were counted only once. The top ten clones comprise 3% of the sample. The sequenced sample was peripheral blood. The receptor set was obtained from a man aged 60-69 years with acute or convalescent COVID-19.

V usage is TRBV5-4 and J usage is TRBJ2-7, with D unresolved. Germline V gene data show CDR1 as SGHNT and CDR2 as YYREEE (reference sequence). V was clipped by 0 bases and J by 3 bases, with 7 bases between them. The CDR3 has 13 amino acids. The CDR3: CASSLDSYYEQYF. The CDR3, as DNA: TGTGCCAGCAGCTTGGACAGCTACTACGAGCAGTACTTC.

The CDR3 region is CASTGYGHQPQHF. CDR3 sequence (DNA): TGTGCCAGCACCGGATATGGGCATCAGCCCCAGCATTTT. The chain links TRBV28 to TRBJ1-5, with D uncertain. Trimming took off 7 bases at V and 5 bases at J, with 12 bases between the two ends. Germline CDR1 reads MDHEN; CDR2 reads SYDVKM. There are 13 residues in the CDR3.

This chain links TRBV3-1 (or the pseudogene TRBV3-2) with TRBJ2-5; weak D call: TRBD2 (7 bases). This CDR3 is 17 amino acids long. Trimming stripped 7 bases from V and 2 bases from J, with 23 bases between. Looked up from germline, CDR1 is LGHDT and CDR2 is YNNKEL (reference sequence). CDR3 sequence reads: CASIRTNGGGPQETQYF. CDR3 nucleotide sequence: TGTGCCAGCATCCGCACAAATGGCGGGGGCCCACAAGAGACCCAGTACTTC.

As to this clone: The same CDR3 can be traced to other DNA sequences in this sample. The chain carries TRBV5-1 and TRBJ2-2; D perhaps matches TRBD1 (6 bases). Germline CDR1 SGHRS, CDR2 YFSETQ. The CDR3 extends over 14 amino acids. V was pared by 3 bases and J by 4 bases, with 10 bases between. The CDR3 DNA is TGCGCCAGCAGCTGGGGGCAGGGCACCGGGGAGCTGTTTTTT. Translated, it gives CASSWGQGTGELFF. Filled out from reference TRBV5-1 and TRBJ2-2, the complete variable domain reads KAGVTQTPRYLIKTRGQQVTLSCSPISGHRSVSWYQQTPGQGLQFLFEYFSETQRNKGNFPGRFSGRQFSNSRSEMNVSTLELGDSALYLCASSWGQGTGELFFGEGSRLTVL.

This clone was observed once. This chain connects TRBV10-1 to TRBJ2-3; TRBD2 aligns across 8 bases. This CDR3 contains 15 residues. The V gene's germline CDR1 is WNHNN and CDR2 SYGVQD (reference sequence). The ends lost 9 bases at V and 1 base at J; junction bases unmatched: 9. CDR3 in DNA: TGCGCCAGACCTCCGCGGGGGGTTGGCACAGATACGCAGTATTTT. Translated, it gives CARPPRGVGTDTQYF.

V is TRBV7-2 and J is TRBJ2-7; 7 nucleotides agree with TRBD1. The germline gives CDR1 SGHTA, CDR2 FQGNSA. V was pared by 1 base and J by 7 bases, with 10 bases of the junction left unmatched. There are 15 residues in the CDR3. The CDR3, as DNA: TGTGCCAGCAGCTTAGACAGGGGCCCCCGTCGGGAGCAGTACTTC. It encodes CASSLDRGPRREQYF.

The chain recombines TRBV29-1 with TRBJ2-1, with 8 bases aligning to TRBD1. The CDR3 runs to 17 residues. In germline, CDR1 is SQVTM, CDR2 ANQGSEA. V shed 5 bases and J 2 bases; nucleotides not matched to a gene: 14. The CDR3 sequence is CSVPSGAGTGTYNEQFF. CDR3 nucleotide sequence: TGCAGCGTTCCCTCGGGGGCAGGGACAGGCACCTACAATGAGCAGTTCTTC.